This T cell receptor beta chain is from a study of graft-versus-host responses after intestinal transplantation. The wider study: Every recipient had anti-thymocyte globulin induction and 2 to 4 years of tacrolimus plus steroids. Study-wide results and caveats: Early post-transplant HvG declines tracked with peak circulating GvH clone levels.

Assay: immunoSEQ multiplex PCR; the TCRdb copy retains only in-frame clones and omits some. The sample contains about 39,000 clones, 93% of which appear only once. Details on this clone: Its antigen remains unidentified.

From germline, CDR1 is MDHEN and CDR2 SYDVKM. There are 12 residues in the CDR3. Trimming left V 8 bases short and J 3 bases short, with 11 bases between. The source was unstimulated CD8+ T cells sorted from spleen or lymph node cells, collected before transplant. This sequence originates from a human donor who was the organ donor for an intestinal transplant. The V call is TRBV28, the J call TRBJ2-7; D is uncertain. The DNA for the CDR3 is TGTGCCAGCTCGACGCCTTTCTACGAGCAGTACTTC. It codes for CASSTPFYEQYF. Supplemented by reference TRBV28 and TRBJ2-7, the full variable domain reads DVKVTQSSRYLVKRTGEKVFLECVQDMDHENMFWYRQDPGLGLRLIYFSYDVKMKEKGDIPEGYSVSREKKERFSLILESASTNQTSMYLCASSTPFYEQYFGPGTRLTVT.